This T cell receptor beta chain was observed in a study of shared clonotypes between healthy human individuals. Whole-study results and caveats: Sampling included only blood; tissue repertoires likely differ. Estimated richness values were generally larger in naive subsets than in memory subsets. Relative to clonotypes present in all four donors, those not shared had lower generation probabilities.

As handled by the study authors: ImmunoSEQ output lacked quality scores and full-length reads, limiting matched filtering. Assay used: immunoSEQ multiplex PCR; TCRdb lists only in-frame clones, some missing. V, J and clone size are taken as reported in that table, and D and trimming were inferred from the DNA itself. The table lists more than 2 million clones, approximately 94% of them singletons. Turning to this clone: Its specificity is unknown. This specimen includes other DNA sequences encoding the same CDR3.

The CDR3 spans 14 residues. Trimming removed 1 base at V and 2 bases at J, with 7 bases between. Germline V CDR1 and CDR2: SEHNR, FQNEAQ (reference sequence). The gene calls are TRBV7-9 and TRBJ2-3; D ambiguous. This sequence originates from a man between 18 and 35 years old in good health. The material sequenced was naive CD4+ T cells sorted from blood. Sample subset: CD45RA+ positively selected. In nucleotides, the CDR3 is TGTGCCAGCAGCTTAGAGGGCAACACAGATACGCAGTATTTT. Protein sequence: CASSLEGNTDTQYF.